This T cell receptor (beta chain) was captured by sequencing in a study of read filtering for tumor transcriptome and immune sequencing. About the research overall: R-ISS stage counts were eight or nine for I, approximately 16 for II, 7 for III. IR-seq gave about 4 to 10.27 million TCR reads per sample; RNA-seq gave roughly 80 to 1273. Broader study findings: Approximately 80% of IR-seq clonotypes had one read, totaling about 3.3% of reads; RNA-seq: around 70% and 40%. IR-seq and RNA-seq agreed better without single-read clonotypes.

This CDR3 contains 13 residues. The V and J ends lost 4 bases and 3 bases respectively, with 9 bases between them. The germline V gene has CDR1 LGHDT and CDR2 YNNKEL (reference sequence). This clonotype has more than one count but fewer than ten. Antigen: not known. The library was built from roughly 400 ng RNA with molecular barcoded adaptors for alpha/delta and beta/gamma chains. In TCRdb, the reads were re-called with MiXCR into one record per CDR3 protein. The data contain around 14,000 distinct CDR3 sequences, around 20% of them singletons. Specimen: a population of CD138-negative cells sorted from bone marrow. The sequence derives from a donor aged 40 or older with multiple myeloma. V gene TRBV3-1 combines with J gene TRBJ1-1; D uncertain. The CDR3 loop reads CASSRKVDTEAFF. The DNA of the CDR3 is TGTGCCAGCAGCCGGAAGGTAGACACTGAAGCTTTCTTT.